This entry lists 2 T cell receptor beta chains sequenced from one sample in a study of blood T cell repertoires in COVID-19. Using immunoSEQ multiplex PCR, the repertoire was profiled, and TCRdb retains in-frame clones only, with some absent. The sample has around 95,000 clones, 90% seen once. The specimen sequenced was peripheral blood. Receptors were obtained from a man aged 50 or older with acute or convalescent COVID-19.

This chain connects TRBV30 to TRBJ1-2; 8 nucleotides align to TRBD1. Per the germline V gene, CDR1 is GTSNPN and CDR2 is SVGIG (reference sequence). V was pared by 1 base and J by 4 bases, with 5 bases of the junction left unmatched. The length of the CDR3 is 14 residues. As DNA, the CDR3 is TGTGCCTGGAGTGCCCCCGGGACAGGCTATGGCTACACCTTC. It translates to CAWSAPGTGYGYTF.

This clone was counted a single time. The chain is built from TRBV7-9 and TRBJ1-4, with 9 bases identical to TRBD1. Per the germline V gene, CDR1 is SEHNR and CDR2 is FQNEAQ (reference sequence). With 5 bases clipped from V and 8 bases from J, the junction kept 12 bases outside the gene matches. The CDR3 loop spans 16 amino acids. The CDR3 loop is CASSAYRGRAFEKLFF. DNA for the CDR3: TGTGCCAGCAGCGCATACAGGGGGCGAGCGTTCGAAAAACTGTTTTTT.